Reported below is one T cell receptor (beta chain). These data are taken from a study of cytomegalovirus exposure and HLA in healthy donors. 13 Jbeta primers and 60 Vbeta primers were used for the PCR. Clones were sequenced by immunoSEQ multiplex PCR, and TCRdb holds only the in-frame ones, with some missing. The sample lists some 130,000 clones; roughly 77% were seen once. The source of this sequence is a woman in her thirties or forties in good health and CMV-seropositive. The sequencing sample was made of PBMCs.

CDR3 protein: CASRTRQGWNTEAFF. CDR3 coding DNA: TGTGCCAGCAGGACACGACAGGGGTGGAACACTGAAGCTTTCTTT. The chain has TRBV6-1 and TRBJ1-1, with 8 bases that match TRBD1. The CDR3 has 15 amino acids. CDR1 and CDR2 from the germline V gene are MNHNS and SASEGT. V lost 6 bases, J lost 1 base, and 7 bases stayed unmatched.